The rows below give T cell receptor beta chains drawn from one sample of a study of control samples from healthy donors and cancer patients. Profiled with immunoSEQ multiplex PCR; TCRdb holds only in-frame clones, not every one. The sample has 90,000 to 150,000 clones, approximately 93% seen once. The sequenced material came from blood. The receptors come from a woman in her late teens or twenties in good health. Both conserved end residues are part of each CDR3. D genes are given only for firm matches. A row's size may be missing; if present it is once, few, many or a size class.

D	size	V	J	DNA	CDR3
-	-	TRBV6-5	TRBJ2-7	TGTGCCAGCAGTAGCGGACAGTACCCCTCCTTGACGCAGTACTTC	CASSSGQYPSLTQYF
-	-	TRBV29-1	TRBJ2-3	TGCAGCGTTGTTGGCAGCTACTACACAGATACGCAGTATTTT	CSVVGSYYTDTQYF
TRBD2	-	TRBV6-2/TRBV6-3	TRBJ2-7	TGTGCCAGCAGTTACGGTGGGACTAGTCTCGACGAGCAGTACTTC	CASSYGGTSLDEQYF
-	-	TRBV25-1	TRBJ2-7	TGTGCCAGCAGTACCACCTACGAGCAGTACTTC	CASSTTYEQYF
TRBD1	-	TRBV3-1/TRBV3-2	TRBJ2-7	TGTGCCAGCAGTACAGGGGTCTTCTACGAGCAGTACTTC	CASSTGVFYEQYF
-	-	TRBV7-8	TRBJ1-6	TGTGCCAGCAGCCTGCGACTCTTAAGCTCCTATAATTCACCCCTCCACTTT	CASSLRLLSSYNSPLHF
-	-	TRBV5-6	TRBJ2-7	TGTGCCAGCAGCTTGGGGAGTGGGTACGAGCAGTACTTC	CASSLGSGYEQYF
-	once	TRBV29-1	TRBJ2-1	TGCAGCGTCCCCGACAGTACCTCCTACAATGAGCAGTTCTTC	CSVPDSTSYNEQFF
TRBD2	few	TRBV10-3	TRBJ2-1	TGTGCCATCAGTGATCCCCGACTAGCGGGAGGGACAAAGAATGAGCAGTTCTTC	CAISDPRLAGGTKNEQFF
-	-	TRBV5-8	TRBJ1-2	TGTGCCAGCAGCTTGGGGCCCGGACTCTATGGCTACACCTTC	CASSLGPGLYGYTF
TRBD1	-	TRBV28	TRBJ2-7	TGTGTCAGCAGTTTTACAGGGACAGGGAAAAGTGAGCAGTACTTC	CVSSFTGTGKSEQYF
TRBD1	-	TRBV24-1	TRBJ1-5	TGTGCCACCAGTGAGTCGCACAGGGGTCAGCCCCAGCATTTT	CATSESHRGQPQHF
-	-	TRBV28	TRBJ2-7	TGTGCCAGTGGCTTACAAGACTACGAGCAGTACTTC	CASGLQDYEQYF
-	-	TRBV7-6	TRBJ2-3	TGTGCCAGCAGCTCCTCGAGCGCGGGGTCCAGCACAGATACGCAGTATTTT	CASSSSSAGSSTDTQYF
-	-	TRBV6-5	TRBJ1-6	TGTGCCAGCAGTTACAAGGGACCTAATTCACCCCTCCACTTT	CASSYKGPNSPLHF
TRBD2	once	TRBV24-1	TRBJ2-5	TGTGCCACCAGTGAGTCCTCACCACTAGCGGGAGAAGAGACCCAGTACTTC	CATSESSPLAGEETQYF
-	-	TRBV4-3	TRBJ1-2	TGCGCCAGCAGCCAAGAACCACAAAGACAGAACTATGGCTACACCTTC	CASSQEPQRQNYGYTF
TRBD1	-	TRBV7-2	TRBJ2-7	TGTGCCAGCAGACCCGGGACAGGGGGTTACGAGCAGTACTTC	CASRPGTGGYEQYF
-	-	TRBV12-3/TRBV12-4	TRBJ1-1	TGTGCCAGCAGTTTACTCAAGGCCGTCTTT	CASSLLKAVF
TRBD1	-	TRBV2	TRBJ2-7	TGTGCCAGCAGTAAGGGGGACAGACCCTACGAGCAGTACTTC	CASSKGDRPYEQYF